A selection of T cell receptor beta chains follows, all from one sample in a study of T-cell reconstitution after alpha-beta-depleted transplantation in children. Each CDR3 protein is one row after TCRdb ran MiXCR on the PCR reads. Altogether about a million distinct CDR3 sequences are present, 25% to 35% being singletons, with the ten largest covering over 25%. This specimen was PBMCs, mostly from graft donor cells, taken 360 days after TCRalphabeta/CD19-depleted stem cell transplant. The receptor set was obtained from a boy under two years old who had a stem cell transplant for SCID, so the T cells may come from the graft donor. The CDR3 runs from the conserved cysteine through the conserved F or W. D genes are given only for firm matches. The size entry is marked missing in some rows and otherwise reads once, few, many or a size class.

CASEAWGNYGYTF TGTGCCAGCGAAGCGTGGGGGAACTATGGCTACACCTTC TRBV6-2/TRBV6-3 - TRBJ1-2 -
CSVERTTNTEAFF TGCAGCGTTGAAAGGACAACGAACACTGAAGCTTTCTTT TRBV29-1 - TRBJ1-1 -
CASSQDGSAGGRNEQFF TGCGCCAGCAGCCAAGATGGGTCGGCGGGGGGGCGGAATGAGCAGTTCTTC TRBV4-1 TRBD2 TRBJ2-1 few
CASSLGFGISTYEQYF TGTGCCAGCAGCTTGGGATTCGGGATTTCGACCTACGAGCAGTACTTC TRBV5-8 - TRBJ2-7 -
CASDRGHLVSEAFF TGTGCCAGCGACCGTGGACACTTAGTTTCTGAAGCTTTCTTT TRBV12-3/TRBV12-4 - TRBJ1-1 -
CASREWTTEAFF TGTGCCAGCAGGGAATGGACAACCGAAGCTTTCTTT TRBV2 - TRBJ1-1 few
CASSLAQGAEAFF TGTGCCAGCAGTTTAGCACAGGGGGCTGAAGCTTTCTTT TRBV28 TRBD1 TRBJ1-1 few
CASIDPTGKPDNEQFF TGTGCCAGTATAGACCCCACAGGAAAGCCCGACAATGAGCAGTTCTTC TRBV28 - TRBJ2-1 -
CSVVGGLYYEQYF TGCAGCGTTGTTGGCGGGCTGTACTACGAGCAGTACTTC TRBV29-1 - TRBJ2-7 few
CASTWEGYEQYF TGCGCCAGCACCTGGGAGGGCTACGAGCAGTACTTC TRBV5-1 TRBD2 TRBJ2-7 few
CSVGTHRSYEQYF TGCAGCGTTGGGACTCACCGCTCCTACGAGCAGTACTTC TRBV29-1 - TRBJ2-7 few
CASIPAAGPTYEQYF TGTGCCAGCATCCCAGCCGCCGGGCCTACCTACGAGCAGTACTTC TRBV6-1 - TRBJ2-7 -
CASSQSRSTEAFF TGTGCCAGCAGCCAATCAAGATCCACTGAAGCTTTCTTT TRBV14 - TRBJ1-1 -
CASSLTSMFDEQYF TGTGCCAGCAGCTTGACTAGTATGTTCGACGAGCAGTACTTC TRBV7-9 - TRBJ2-7 -